The following is a T cell receptor beta chain sequence with its context. The junction departs from germline at one end; a sequencing error may be responsible. Starting from roughly 540 ng of total RNA, TCR beta cDNA was produced with a primer in the constant region. For TCR beta, libraries were produced by three nested multiplex PCR rounds using slightly modified ARM-PCR. Forward primers for TRBV1-TRBV30 and a C-beta reverse primer served the first two PCR rounds, at roughly 10 cycles each. In TCRdb, the multiplex PCR reads were re-called with MiXCR into one record per CDR3 protein. The sample consists of more than 100,000 distinct CDR3 sequences, roughly 69% of them appearing once. CDR3 length: 11 residues. Germline CDR1 is SEHNR and CDR2 is FQNEAQ (reference sequence). The data stem from a study of tumor-infiltrating lymphocytes in primary liver carcinoma. Scientists recovered RNA and DNA together from roughly 20-30 mg of unsorted bulk tissue.

The chain recombines TRBV7-9 with TRBJ2-7; no definite D call. The receptor was isolated from a woman aged 60-70 years with primary liver carcinoma and hepatitis B virus infection. Sequenced material: liver tumor tissue from sampling region 1. Stated subset: tumor region T1, superior pole. The CDR3 DNA reads TGTGCCAGCAGCTTATCCGACGAGCATTACTTC. Protein sequence: CASSLSDEHYF.